The present entry profiles one TCR beta chain with its context. Its specific antigen is unknown. No qualities accompany the bases; no much larger clone lies one base away. These data belong to a study of blood T cell repertoires in COVID-19 (dated by TCRdb to between 2020 and 2021). Study-level background: Collaborator samples came from the United States, Italy and Spain and covered acute and convalescent phases of COVID-19. The prospective study material was composed of cDNA or gDNA derived from T cells, B-cell-depleted T cells, or PBMCs. Deeply sampled blood TCRbeta repertoires from subjects exposed to, actively infected with, or recovered from COVID-19 were included in the dataset. A freely available public database, intended as a resource for researchers studying the immune response to SARS-CoV-2, is where the repertoires were released. Samples came from the ongoing ImmuneRACE study (first 160 participants) plus 1,254 subjects from 6 global collaborators. Sample metadata almost always included a de-identified subject ID, COVID-19 status, age in years and sex. Where HLA class I and class II types were available, the types were taken from metadata supplied by the sample provider, not from assay-based typing.

The immunoSEQ Assay, a bias-controlled multiplex PCR, was used to amplify TCRbeta CDR3 regions from genomic DNA. The study's own analysis went as follows. Within the assay, amplification of reference gene primers was used to estimate how many nucleated cells each sample contained. To quantify the absolute abundance of each unique TCRbeta CDR3 rearrangement, sequence reads were collapsed and filtered. For each sample, productive Simpson clonality was calculated as the square root of Simpson's diversity index across productive rearrangements. Not all clones reach the TCRdb copy of this immuneACCESS table, which keeps in-frame sequences only. Checked studies attribute under half of the gap to unresolved V genes and leave the rest unexplained. That table furnishes V, J and clone size, whereas the DNA furnished D and trimming. The sample table shows 250,000 or so clones, and 75% to 90% are seen once. The ten largest clones represent around 3% of the sample.

Beyond this particular receptor, the publication reports: The amount of clinical and demographic metadata varied by source and participant and was provided uncurated.

From a lookup of the germline V gene, CDR1 and CDR2 are MNHEY and SVGAGI. Between the V and J ends, shortened by 8 bases and 13 bases respectively, the junction contains 20 bases. Including the terminal cysteine and phenylalanine, the CDR3 comprises 12 residues. The retained sequence is limited to the CDR3, 36 bases, with the frame set at the first base. Enrolling through a virtual design, the prospective study's participants ranged in age from roughly 18 to 90 years and lived across 20 to 30 United States geographic areas. To assign participants to cohorts, the prospective study relied on clinical history that participants themselves reported in a screening survey and a study questionnaire. A participant counted as exposed if, within 2 weeks of entering the study, that participant had been in contact with someone who had a PCR-confirmed or clinician-diagnosed COVID-19 case. In the prospective study, whole blood, serum and a nasopharyngeal or oropharyngeal swab were collected from each participant by mobile phlebotomists. Additional blood draws and questionnaires over an approximately two-month period could optionally be provided by prospective study participants. Blood samples from the prospective study were shipped frozen or at room temperature prior to DNA extraction.

The rearrangement joined TRBV6-5 to TRBJ2-5; D gene: possibly TRBD1, on 5 matching bases. The sequence came from a woman in her thirties or forties who had been exposed to COVID-19. The sample was PBMCs or T cells enriched from blood (not recorded which). CDR3 loop: CASGDLGAVSYF. The DNA sequence follows: TGTGCCAGCGGGGATTTAGGGGCGGTTTCGTACTTC.